This record looks at one T cell receptor beta chain sequence and its context. Thawed unstimulated PBMCs were FACS-sorted by CD3, CD4 and CD8 into two populations. CDR3 length: 18 residues. The V gene's germline CDR1 is SGHVS and CDR2 FNYEAQ. The J segment lost 1 base and the V segment lost 1 base, leaving 10 bases of the junction unmatched. The data originate from a study of T cell clones after liver transplantation. Study context: As an antigen-independent comparator, third-party-reactive TCRbeta sequences came from pre-transplant mixed lymphocyte reactions. Three of eight recipients were HCV-positive; others had non-autoimmune, non-viral indications.

This table comes from immunoSEQ multiplex PCR, and its TCRdb copy is limited to in-frame clones, with some not included. The top ten hold around 26% of the sample, which has 7,000 or so clones, 70% seen once. The source was CD8+ T cells from blood, collected before liver transplant. The chain uses TRBV7-6 and TRBJ2-1; TRBD1 agrees at 7 bases. The receptor was isolated from a human donor who received a liver transplant. CDR3: CASSLGVGRTGSYNEQFF. In nucleotides, the CDR3 is TGTGCCAGCAGCTTAGGGGTCGGCAGGACAGGATCCTACAATGAGCAGTTCTTC.